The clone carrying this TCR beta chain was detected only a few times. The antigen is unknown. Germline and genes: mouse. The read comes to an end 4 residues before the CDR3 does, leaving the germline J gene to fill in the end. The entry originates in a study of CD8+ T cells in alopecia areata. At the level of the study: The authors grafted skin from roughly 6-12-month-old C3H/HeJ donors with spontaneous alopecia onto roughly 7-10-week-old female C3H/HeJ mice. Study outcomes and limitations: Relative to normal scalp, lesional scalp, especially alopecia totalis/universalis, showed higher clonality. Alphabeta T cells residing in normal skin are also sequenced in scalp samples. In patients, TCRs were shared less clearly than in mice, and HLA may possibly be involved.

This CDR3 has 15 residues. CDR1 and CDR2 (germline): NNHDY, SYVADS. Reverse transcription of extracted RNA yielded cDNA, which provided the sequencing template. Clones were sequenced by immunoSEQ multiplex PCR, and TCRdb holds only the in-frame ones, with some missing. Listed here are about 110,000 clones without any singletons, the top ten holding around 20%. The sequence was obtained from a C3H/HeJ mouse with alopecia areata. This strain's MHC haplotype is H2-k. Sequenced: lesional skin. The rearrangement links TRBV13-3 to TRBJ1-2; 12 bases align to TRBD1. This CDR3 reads CASSDPWDRGHDYTF. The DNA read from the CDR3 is TGTGCCAGCAGTGATCCCTGGGACAGGGGGCAC.